This T cell receptor beta chain was identified during a study of graft-versus-host responses after intestinal transplantation. Study overall: Tacrolimus plus steroids were given to all recipients for about three years, preceded by anti-thymocyte globulin induction.

Regarding this clone: What it binds is not known.

Study-level points and caveats: Some patients had graft-donor T cell macrochimerism. In their allografts, the ratios of graft-versus-host to host-versus-graft T cell clones were high. Early after transplant, HvG declines were associated with peak levels of circulating GvH clones.

Only in-frame clones appear in the TCRdb table, and some are missing; sequencing was by immunoSEQ multiplex PCR. The sample has 40,000 to 55,000 clones, about 88% seen once; the top ten hold roughly 0.45%. V lost 7 bases and J lost 8; bases outside the gene matches: 9. Per the germline V gene, CDR1 is MNHEY and CDR2 is SVGAGI. This CDR3 is built from 13 residues. This sample comprised unstimulated CD4+ T cells sorted from spleen or lymph node cells, obtained before transplant. This clonotype originated in a human donor who was the organ donor for an intestinal transplant. The V and J genes are TRBV6-5 and TRBJ1-2, with TRBD1 matching over 8 bases. The DNA of the CDR3 is TGTGCCAGCACCCGAGCAGGGGGCAACGGCTACACCTTC. Residues: CASTRAGGNGYTF.